Detailed here is one T cell receptor beta chain. The antigen remains undetermined. This sample was included in a study of shared clonotypes between healthy human individuals. Whole-study findings and limits: Relative to clonotypes present in all four donors, those not shared had lower generation probabilities. Blood was the sole source, and tissue repertoires probably differ.

V lost 1 base to trimming and J lost 7 bases; unmatched junction nucleotides: 8. The germline V gene has CDR1 MNHNS and CDR2 SASEGT. CDR3 length equals 15 residues. Profiling relied on immunoSEQ multiplex PCR, and the TCRdb table lists in-frame clones only, not all of them. The sample contains under 2.5 million clones, approximately 90% of which appear only once. This TCR came from a man younger than 35 in good health. Some clones in this sample may be carry-over from other donors' samples. The sequenced sample consisted of naive CD4+ T cells from PBMCs. The sample's subset: CD45RA+ positively selected. This sequence joins TRBV6-1 and TRBJ1-2, with 8 positions matching TRBD1. CDR3 loop: CASSEVNRGKSGYTF. The CDR3 region has the DNA TGTGCCAGCAGTGAAGTAAACAGGGGGAAGAGTGGCTACACCTTC.